Below, 29 T cell receptor beta chains from the same sample are listed, as sequenced in a study of T cell responses to AZD1222 COVID-19 vaccine. The data were produced by immunoSEQ multiplex PCR, yet TCRdb's version contains in-frame clones alone and is incomplete. The sample consists of more than 100,000 clones, roughly 87% of them appearing once. Material: peripheral blood, obtained 28 days after the second AZD1222 dose. These TCRs come from an adult who received the AZD1222 COVID-19 vaccine.

The chain links TRBV7-2 to TRBJ2-5; D might be TRBD2 (5 bases). This CDR3 is 15 amino acids long. CDR1 is SGHTA, CDR2 FQGNSA, per germline. Trimming took off 5 bases at V and 5 bases at J, with 18 bases between the two ends. CDR3 amino acids: CASSPSPRGWETQYF. DNA of the CDR3: TGTGCCAGCAGCCCCTCCCCACGGGGATGGGAGACCCAGTACTTC.

The chain couples TRBV3-1 (or the pseudogene TRBV3-2) to TRBJ1-5; D not resolved. Trimming left V 0 bases short and J 5 bases short, with 5 bases between. Looked up from germline, CDR1 is LGHDT and CDR2 is YNNKEL (reference sequence). There are 13 residues in the CDR3. In DNA, the CDR3 is TGTGCCAGCAGCCAAGATCCAGATCAGCCCCAGCATTTT. This encodes CASSQDPDQPQHF.

A remark on this clone: Other DNA sequences in the sample encode the same CDR3. This chain links TRBV7-2 with TRBJ2-3; D gene ambiguous. V gave up 5 bases and J gave up 1 base, with 10 bases separating them. The CDR3 covers 14 residues. Germline V gene data show CDR1 as SGHTA and CDR2 as FQGNSA. CDR3 nucleotide sequence: TGTGCCAGCAGCAGCAGACTGGGCACAGATACGCAGTATTTT. It specifies CASSSRLGTDTQYF.

V is TRBV3-1 (or the pseudogene TRBV3-2) and J is TRBJ1-1; no firm D call. Looked up from germline, CDR1 is LGHDT and CDR2 is YNNKEL (reference sequence). The V end lost 4 bases, the J end lost 6 bases, and 9 bases lay between the germline ends. This CDR3 is built from 12 residues. The CDR3 nucleotides read TGTGCCAGCAGCCCACGGACCGCTGAAGCTTTCTTT. Amino acids: CASSPRTAEAFF.

The J gene is TRBJ1-3, the V gene TRBV4-2; no firm D call. With 0 bases removed from V and 2 bases from J, the gap between germline ends came to 8 bases. Germline-derived CDR1 and CDR2 are LGHNA and YNFKEQ. This CDR3 contains 15 residues. The CDR3 here is CASSQEVEAGNTIYF. CDR3 bases: TGTGCCAGCAGCCAAGAGGTGGAGGCTGGAAACACCATATATTTT.

The chain links TRBV2 to TRBJ2-3, with 8 bases lining up with TRBD1. V lost 10 bases, J lost 4 bases, and 7 bases stayed unmatched. The CDR3 runs 13 residues. Germline CDR1 reads SNHLY; CDR2 reads FYNNEI. CDR3 sequence reads: CATRGPMPDTQYF. The CDR3 DNA reads TGTGCCACCAGGGGGCCCATGCCAGATACGCAGTATTTT.

This clone has only a few counts. The V call is TRBV14, the J call TRBJ1-1, with D possibly TRBD1 on 5 matching bases. V lost 5 bases to trimming and J lost 5 bases, with 12 bases between them. CDR3 size: 13 residues. Germline assignment: CDR1 SGHDN and CDR2 FVKESK. The CDR3 region has the DNA TGTGCCAGCAGCACGGGGCTAGGGACTGAAGCTTTCTTT. Translating gives CASSTGLGTEAFF.

This rearrangement joins TRBV4-3 to TRBJ1-2; D unresolved. CDR1 and CDR2 (germline): LGHNA, YSLEER. This CDR3 is 13 amino acids long. The V gene lost 2 bases and the J gene lost 4 bases, with 8 bases spanning the gap. For the CDR3, the DNA is TGCGCCAGCAGCCAATCAGATTCCTATGGCTACACCTTC. Translating it yields CASSQSDSYGYTF.

CDR3 DNA sequence: TGCGCCAGCAGCTGGAGTGGGTGGGCAGCTCGGGGGAACACTGAAGCTTTCTTT. Protein sequence: CASSWSGWAARGNTEAFF. The rearrangement links TRBV5-1 to TRBJ1-1; D not certain. Per germline, CDR1 SGHRS and CDR2 YFSETQ. Between the trimmed V and J ends, which lost 3 bases and 1 base, there was a span of 22 bases. The CDR3 has 18 residues.

CDR3 nucleotides: TGTGCCAGCAGCGACACAGGGAGGTATGGCTACACCTTC. As protein: CASSDTGRYGYTF. This rearrangement joins TRBV6-5 to TRBJ1-2; tentatively, D is TRBD1 (6 bases). Germline V lookup: CDR1 MNHEY, CDR2 SVGAGI. The V end was cut by 6 bases, the J end by 5 bases, with 13 bases between. CDR3 length equals 13 residues.

The chain links TRBV7-8 to TRBJ2-3; TRBD2 might be the D (5 bases). V was pared by 5 bases and J by 1 base, with 13 bases between. The CDR3 totals 15 residues. Per germline, CDR1 SGHVS and CDR2 FQNEAQ. CDR3 amino acids: CASSLRARGTDTQYF. Written as DNA, the CDR3 is TGTGCCAGCAGCCTCCGGGCGAGGGGCACAGATACGCAGTATTTT.

The chain is built from TRBV4-1 and TRBJ1-1, with TRBD1 matching 7 bases. The junction had 9 bases not matched to a gene; V was cut back by 4 bases and J by 4 bases. CDR3 length equals 15 residues. The V gene's germline CDR1 is MGHRA and CDR2 YSYEKL. This CDR3 is CASSRSGTVGTEAFF. The CDR3 region has the DNA TGCGCCAGCAGCCGATCCGGGACAGTGGGCACTGAAGCTTTCTTT.

In its sample, this clone was seen a few times. This sequence joins TRBV5-8 and TRBJ2-2; D remains ambiguous. This CDR3 is 14 amino acids long. V gave up 4 bases and J gave up 4 bases, with 11 bases separating them. Germline V gives CDR1 SGHTS, CDR2 YDEGEE. CDR3 region: CASSKVLGTGELFF. CDR3 DNA: TGTGCCAGCAGCAAAGTTTTAGGCACCGGGGAGCTGTTTTTT.

The chain has TRBV20-1 and TRBJ1-1; weak D call: TRBD1 (5 bases). V gave up 8 bases and J gave up 11 bases, with 15 bases separating them. Germline V gene sequence: CDR1 DFQATT, CDR2 SNEGSKA (reference sequence). There are 10 residues in the CDR3. The CDR3 is CSPFMGQAFF. CDR3 in DNA: TGCAGTCCTTTCATGGGGCAGGCTTTCTTT.

This chain connects TRBV7-2 to TRBJ1-1; D gene ambiguous. CDR3 length: 13 amino acids. V dropped 7 bases and J dropped 6 bases, with 15 bases sitting between them. From germline, CDR1 is SGHTA and CDR2 FQGNSA. In DNA, the CDR3 is TGTGCCAGCACTCCGGGCCCCACGGCTGAAGCTTTCTTT. This translates into CASTPGPTAEAFF.

The sample holds one count of this clone. The rearrangement joins TRBV2 to TRBJ1-3, with 11 bases aligning to TRBD1. Germline CDR1 SNHLY, CDR2 FYNNEI. The length of the CDR3 is 12 residues. V was pared by 8 bases and J by 8 bases, with 2 bases of the junction left unmatched. In DNA, the CDR3 is TGTGCCAGCGGGACAGGGGGACACACCATATATTTT. Translation: CASGTGGHTIYF.

This sequence joins TRBV7-9 and TRBJ1-5; TRBD1 aligns across 10 bases. The CDR3 is 14 amino acids. J was trimmed by 6 bases and V by 1 base; bases with no gene match: 0. Germline lookup yields CDR1 SEHNR and CDR2 FQNEAQ (reference sequence). CDR3 nucleotides: TGTGCCAGCAGCTTAGGACAGGGGGCTCAGCCCCAGCATTTT. Protein: CASSLGQGAQPQHF.

The rearrangement links TRBV5-6 to TRBJ2-7, with a possible D match to TRBD1 (6 bases). V shed 5 bases and J shed 2 bases, with 14 bases lying between them. The CDR3 runs to 14 residues. Germline CDR1 reads SGHDT; CDR2 reads YYEEEE. In nucleotides, the CDR3 is TGTGCCAGCAGTTTTGACAGGCGAACCTACGAGCAGTACTTC. Translation: CASSFDRRTYEQYF.

J is TRBJ2-1 and V is TRBV7-9, with 7 bases aligning to TRBD1. Germline V gives CDR1 SEHNR, CDR2 FQNEAQ (reference sequence). Trimming at V came to 3 bases and at J to 6 bases, leaving 8 bases not matched to a gene. The CDR3 has 15 amino acids. The CDR3 sequence: CASSLGTAESNEQFF. The DNA for the CDR3 is TGTGCCAGCAGCTTGGGGACAGCGGAAAGCAATGAGCAGTTCTTC.

CDR3 sequence reads: CASSSGQKYGYTF. For the CDR3, the DNA is TGCGCCAGCAGCTCGGGACAGAAATATGGCTACACCTTC. V usage is TRBV5-1 and J usage is TRBJ1-2; 7 bases fit TRBD1. The CDR3 is 13 amino acids. Losses at the gene ends were 3 bases for V and 5 bases for J; bases not matched to a gene: 4. The germline CDR1 and CDR2 sequences are SGHRS and YFSETQ.

This clone has only one observation. V is TRBV5-4 and J is TRBJ1-2, with 7 positions matching TRBD1. Germline CDR1 and CDR2: SGHNT and YYREEE (reference sequence). The CDR3 runs to 15 residues. V lost 4 bases and J lost 4; bases outside the gene matches: 10. CDR3: CASSLNDRGLYGYTF. Written as DNA, the CDR3 is TGTGCCAGCAGCCTGAATGATAGGGGGCTCTATGGCTACACCTTC.

This chain uses TRBV7-9 with TRBJ1-1; tentatively, D is TRBD1 (6 bases). Trimming took off 8 bases at V and 4 bases at J, with 17 bases between the two ends. Germline lookup yields CDR1 SEHNR and CDR2 FQNEAQ (reference sequence). The CDR3 totals 14 residues. The CDR3 DNA is TGTGCCAGCTCGTACCCGGGGGCCGGCACTGAAGCTTTCTTT. This gives the protein CASSYPGAGTEAFF.

This clone was detected a few times. J is TRBJ1-5 and V is TRBV6-2 or TRBV6-3, with 7 bases matching TRBD1. Losses at the gene ends were 0 bases for V and 4 bases for J; bases not matched to a gene: 6. CDR3 length: 16 amino acids. The germline CDR1 and CDR2 sequences are MNHEY and SVGEGT. The CDR3 protein is CASSYSKTGLNQPQHF. The CDR3 DNA reads as TGTGCCAGCAGTTACTCGAAGACAGGGCTGAATCAGCCCCAGCATTTT.

The gene calls are TRBV27 and TRBJ1-3; D possibly corresponds to TRBD1 (5 bases). The V gene's germline CDR1 is MNHEY and CDR2 SMNVEV (reference sequence). The CDR3 is 15 residues long. Trimming removed 6 bases from V and 4 bases from J, with 16 bases in between. CDR3 nucleotides: TGTGCCAGCAGCACAGTTGGGGACCCGGGAAACACCATATATTTT. Its translation: CASSTVGDPGNTIYF.

The rearrangement joins TRBV18 to TRBJ2-7; a possible D gene is TRBD1 (8 bases). This CDR3 region has 15 residues. The V end was cut by 3 bases, the J end by 0 bases, with 12 bases between. CDR1 is KGHSH, CDR2 LQKENI, per germline. CDR3 DNA: TGTGCCAGCTCACCGGGGGGGACAGGCTCCTACGAGCAGTACTTC. Translating gives CASSPGGTGSYEQYF.

J is TRBJ1-6 and V is TRBV4-3, with a weak D call TRBD1 (6 bases). The germline V gene encodes CDR1 LGHNA and CDR2 YSLEER. The CDR3 runs to 15 residues. V lost 0 bases, J lost 7 bases, and 10 bases lay in between. The CDR3 DNA reads TGCGCCAGCAGCCAAGAGGGGGCCGGGAATTCACCCCTCCACTTT. Translated: CASSQEGAGNSPLHF.

The V and J genes are TRBV19 and TRBJ2-7; TRBD1 or TRBD2 may be the D gene (5 bases each). In germline, CDR1 is LNHDA, CDR2 SQIVND (reference sequence). The V end lost 0 bases, the J end lost 2 bases, and 8 bases lay between the germline ends. The CDR3 length is 14 residues. The CDR3 spells CASSIDRGPYEQYF. CDR3 nucleotide sequence: TGTGCCAGTAGTATAGATCGGGGACCCTACGAGCAGTACTTC.

V is TRBV7-7 and J is TRBJ2-1, with 10 bases lining up with TRBD2. The CDR3 totals 17 residues. V trimming: 6 bases; J trimming: 7 bases; junction bases outside the gene matches: 15. Per the germline V gene, CDR1 is SSHAT and CDR2 is FNYEAQ (reference sequence). CDR3 loop: CASSLGASGGWGNEQFF. The CDR3 nucleotides are TGTGCCAGCAGTCTAGGGGCTAGCGGGGGTTGGGGGAATGAGCAGTTCTTC. Together with reference TRBV7-7 and TRBJ2-1, the CDR3 gives the full variable domain: GAGVSQSPRYKVTKRGQDVTLRCDPISSHATLYWYQQALGQGPEFLTYFNYEAQPDKSGLPSDRFSAERPEGSISTLTIQRTEQRDSAMYRCASSLGASGGWGNEQFFGPGTRLTVL.

The chain combines TRBV7-2 with TRBJ1-2, with unresolved D. V was trimmed by 0 bases and J by 4 bases, leaving 12 bases between them. Germline V CDR1 and CDR2: SGHTA, FQGNSA. CDR3 length: 15 amino acids. The CDR3 reads CASSLAQVRVYGYTF. The DNA for the CDR3 is TGTGCCAGCAGCTTAGCGCAGGTTCGGGTCTATGGCTACACCTTC.